This record covers a single T cell receptor beta chain. There are a few counts of this clonotype. Its antigen is still unknown. The sample holds no much larger clone one base away, and base qualities are not on file. The source of the sample is a study of T-cell reconstitution after alpha-beta-depleted transplantation in children listed by TCRdb under 2016. In terms of the full investigation: The study quantitatively tracked T-cell immune reconstitution after TCRalphabeta/CD19-depleted allogeneic hematopoietic cell transplantation in children using TCR repertoire profiling.

On the study overall, not on this receptor specifically: In some patients, high TCRbeta diversity at day 60 was attributed to recipient T cells and intrathymic progenitors that had survived conditioning. The frequencies of hyperexpanded clones fell over the following months, and after one year, T-cell counts and TCRbeta diversity were mostly attributed to newly produced T cells. The apparently early recovery of alphabetaT-cell counts about two months after transplant reportedly depended on only several hundred rapidly expanded clones that came from non-depleted graft cells.

The CDR3 covers 13 residues, taking in both the cysteine and the phenylalanine. Only the CDR3 region is kept as DNA, spanning 39 bases read in frame from base 1. Cut back by 5 bases and 3 bases, the V and J ends lie 10 bases apart. CDR1 and CDR2 (SGHAT, FQNNGV) derive from the germline V gene. Explained via the paper, the treatment or condition label denotes: allogeneic hematopoietic cell transplantation with graft depleted of TCRalphabeta T cells and CD19 B cells. The children who served as transplant recipients had been given grafts of TCRalphabeta/CD19-depleted allogeneic hematopoietic cells. The library was obtained by PCR. Sequenced on an Illumina HiSeq 2500. Molecular barcoding was employed in the preparation of TCR libraries, with unique molecular identifiers being used to normalize TCRbeta repertoire quantification. The raw public reads went through TCRdb reprocessing: fastp at Q25, MiXCR clone calling, in-frame beta chains kept. Rows are unified per CDR3 protein, each entry keeping the most common DNA and genes. A total of about 980,000 distinct CDR3 sequences appear in this sample, less than 30% of them only once. The ten most abundant clones make up 28% of the sample.

This TCR derives from a boy under two years old who had a stem cell transplant for SCID, so the T cells may come from the graft donor. The sequence links TRBV11-2 to TRBJ1-1, with the D gene call left open. The sequencing used PBMCs, mostly from graft donor cells, collected 360 days after TCRalphabeta/CD19-depleted stem cell transplant. DNA sequence: TGTGCCAGCAGCCTCGAGGCCGACACTGAAGCTTTCTTT. It codes for CASSLEADTEAFF.